This T cell receptor (beta chain) was found in a study of cytomegalovirus exposure and HLA in healthy donors. As for the study in general: In terms of ancestry, the Caucasian-associated cluster contained 80% to 90% of the roughly 400 genotyped donors.

Study findings and constraints: Accurate prediction of most subjects' HLA-A and HLA-B alleles from TCR beta sequences was reported. Testing in vitro showed a few CMV-associated chains specific for CMV antigens. TCR beta chains numbering some 160 were designated cytomegalovirus-associated.

A multiplex PCR was run with 60 Vbeta primers and 13 Jbeta primers. Clones were read by immunoSEQ multiplex PCR, and TCRdb kept only the in-frame ones, dropping some. Of about 110,000 clones in the sample, 76% were seen once. A few counts support this clone. Antigen unknown. The sample consisted of PBMCs. The source of this sequence is a man aged 18 to 29 in good health and CMV-seronegative.

The CDR3 bases are TGCGCCAGCAGTGCCCTGGGGGGTGGAGGGGAGCTGTTTTTT. It yields the protein CASSALGGGGELFF. This chain connects TRBV10-2 to TRBJ2-2; D is perhaps TRBD2 (6 bases). The CDR3 loop spans 14 amino acids. Trimming shortened V by 4 bases and J by 8 bases, and 14 bases separated the two germline ends. The germline V gene has CDR1 WSHSY and CDR2 SAAADI.